This T cell receptor beta chain was observed in a study of T-cell memory formation after mild COVID-19. Study-level background: TCR clusters showed largely donor specificity.

Constant-segment primers were used for 5'RACE, and the resulting TCR alpha and TCR beta cDNA libraries carried sample barcodes and UMIs. TCRdb ran MiXCR on the 5' RACE reads and lists one entry per CDR3 protein. The sample records 25,000 to 35,000 distinct CDR3 sequences, 10% to 15% being singletons. Regarding the study as a whole: Later expanders leaned CD4+, whereas day 15 to 85 contracting clones were balanced CD4/CD8.

This clonotype was recorded at least ten times. As yet, its antigen is unknown. The junction had 15 bases not matched to a gene; V was cut back by 4 bases and J by 0 bases. The CDR3 extends over 21 amino acids. Germline V gene lookup returns CDR1 MGHRA and CDR2 YSYEKL. Material for sequencing was PBMCs or a T cell subset sorted from them (not recorded which). The receptor was derived from an adult woman who had mild COVID-19 (a few samples of this study predate the infection). Cell type and time point are not known. This sequence joins TRBV4-1 and TRBJ2-3; 14 bases are a match to TRBD2. The CDR3 DNA follows: TGCGCCAGCAGCCCGGGTCCAAGACTAGCGGGAGGGCCGGGTAGCACAGATACGCAGTATTTT. Translation gives CASSPGPRLAGGPGSTDTQYF.